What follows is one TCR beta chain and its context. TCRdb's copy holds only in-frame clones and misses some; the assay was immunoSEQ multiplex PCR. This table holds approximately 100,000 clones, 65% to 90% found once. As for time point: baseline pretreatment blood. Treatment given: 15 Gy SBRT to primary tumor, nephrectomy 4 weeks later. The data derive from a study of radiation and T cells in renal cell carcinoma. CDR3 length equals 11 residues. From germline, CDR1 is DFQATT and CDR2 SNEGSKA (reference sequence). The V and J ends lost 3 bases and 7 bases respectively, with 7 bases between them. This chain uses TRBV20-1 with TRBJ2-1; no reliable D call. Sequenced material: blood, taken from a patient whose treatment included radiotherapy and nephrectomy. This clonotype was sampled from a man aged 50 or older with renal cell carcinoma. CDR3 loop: CSASRVNEQFF. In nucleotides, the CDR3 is TGCAGTGCTAGCCGTGTTAATGAGCAGTTCTTC.